This T cell receptor beta chain was sequenced in a study of blood T cell repertoires in COVID-19. Whole-study context: The United States, Italy and Spain supplied acute and convalescent COVID-19 samples. Nucleic acid was either cDNA or gDNA, and it came from T cells, B-cell-depleted T cells, or PBMCs.

This CDR3 comprises 14 residues. V gave up 3 bases and J gave up 1 base, with 10 bases separating them. Germline lookup yields CDR1 SGHVS and CDR2 FNYEAQ. TCRdb keeps only in-frame clones here, not all; method: immunoSEQ multiplex PCR. In the table there are a few hundred thousand clones, approximately 85% of which are singletons. V is TRBV7-6 and J is TRBJ2-7; no clear D. This clonotype was obtained from a human donor in a cohort sampled during active COVID-19. The specimen was peripheral blood. The chain's CDR3 is CASSLRVESYEQYF. DNA of the CDR3: TGTGCCAGCAGCTTGAGAGTAGAATCCTACGAGCAGTACTTC.